The clone carrying this T cell receptor beta chain was recorded at least ten times. Its antigen is currently unknown. This record comes from a study of identical twins. Findings and caveats of the study: Memory repertoires showed no such pattern, whereas abundant cord blood beta clonotypes carried fewer insertions.

The germline CDR1 and CDR2 sequences are SGHRS and YFSETQ. This CDR3 has 13 amino acids. Trimming left V 5 bases short and J 8 bases short, with 13 bases between. In TCRdb, the 5' RACE reads were re-called with MiXCR into one record per CDR3 protein. The sample shows about 720,000 distinct CDR3 sequences, roughly 8% of them seen only once. The same sample was also studied in work on yellow fever vaccine responses in identical twins.

This sequence joins TRBV5-1 and TRBJ2-2; the D is unclear. This TCR was sampled from a woman aged 18-29 years in good health. The specimen was PBMCs. CDR3 amino acids: CASSFLIGGELFF. The CDR3 region has the DNA TGCGCCAGCAGTTTCCTAATCGGAGGGGAGCTGTTTTTT.